This note documents a single T cell receptor (beta chain) sequence. Its matching antigen is unknown. One end of the junction varies from germline; a read error may be responsible. These data come from a study of Graves' ophthalmopathy and Graves' hyperthyroidism. The CDR3 extends over 13 amino acids. In germline, CDR1 is SGHVS, CDR2 FNYEAQ. Amplifying from RNA transcripts, the study obtained TCR beta CDR3 regions. RT-PCR in the first round used HTBI primers; a second-round multiplex PCR followed. Each CDR3 protein is one row after TCRdb ran MiXCR on the multiplex PCR reads. The sample gives hundreds of thousands of distinct CDR3 sequences, more than 40% of which show up once; 2.5% to 3.5% is in the top ten. Findings and caveats of the study: Clonotypes were expanded in thyroid at above 0.001 frequency, and most also appeared in blood.

This sequence was found in an adult man with Graves' ophthalmopathy. The rearrangement uses TRBV7-6 and TRBJ2-7, with D perhaps matching TRBD2 (6 bases). Specimen: peripheral blood. CDR3 in amino acids: CASSLGGVYGQYF. The CDR3 nucleotides read TGTGCCAGCAGCTTAGGGGGGGTTTACGGGCAGTACTTC. Combining the CDR3 with reference TRBV7-6 and TRBJ2-7 gives the whole variable domain GAGVSQSPRYKVTKRGQDVALRCDPISGHVSLYWYRQALGQGPEFLTYFNYEAQQDKSGLPNDRFSAERPEGSISTLTIQRTEQRDSAMYRCASSLGGVYGQYFGPGTRLTVT.